The 7 T cell receptor beta chains reported below all come from one sample, sequenced in a study of blood T cell repertoires in COVID-19. Method: immunoSEQ multiplex PCR; TCRdb's copy keeps in-frame clones and lacks some. The sample has approximately 58,000 clones; 84% are singletons. Sequenced: peripheral blood. These receptor sequences come from a woman in her fifties or sixties with acute or convalescent COVID-19.

The chain combines TRBV11-2 with TRBJ2-5; D possibly corresponds to TRBD1 (5 bases). V lost 3 bases and J 5 bases, leaving 10 bases between the germline ends. Germline CDR1 reads SGHAT; CDR2 reads FQNNGV. The CDR3 has 13 residues. CDR3 coding DNA: TGTGCCAGCAGCTTTGGGGCGCGGGAGACCCAGTACTTC. This translates into CASSFGARETQYF. Using reference TRBV11-2 and TRBJ2-5 for the parts outside the CDR3, the full variable domain is EAGVAQSPRYKIIEKRQSVAFWCNPISGHATLYWYQQILGQGPKLLIQFQNNGVVDDSQLPKDRFSAERLKGVDSTLKIQPAKLEDSAVYLCASSFGARETQYFGPGTRLLVL.

The rearrangement uses TRBV19 and TRBJ2-2; weak D call: TRBD2 (5 bases). The germline V gene has CDR1 LNHDA and CDR2 SQIVND (reference sequence). V was trimmed by 5 bases and J by 7 bases, leaving 11 bases between them. This CDR3 is 13 amino acids long. The CDR3 loop is CASSPRVDGELFF. CDR3 coding DNA: TGTGCCAGTAGTCCGCGGGTAGACGGGGAGCTGTTTTTT. Variable domain in full (rest from reference TRBV19 and TRBJ2-2): DGGITQSPKYLFRKEGQNVTLSCEQNLNHDAMYWYRQDPGQGLRLIYYSQIVNDFQKGDIAEGYSVSREKKESFPLTVTSAQKNPTAFYLCASSPRVDGELFFGEGSRLTVL.

V and J are TRBV10-2 and TRBJ1-5, with TRBD1 matching over 7 bases. Germline V lookup: CDR1 WSHSY, CDR2 SAAADI. The V and J ends lost 6 bases and 5 bases, in that order; junction bases with no gene match: 4. The CDR3 is 13 residues long. CDR3 DNA sequence: TGCGCCAGCAGCGGACAGGCCGATCAGCCCCAGCATTTT. Its translation: CASSGQADQPQHF.

The chain couples TRBV19 to TRBJ2-7; 7 nucleotides align to TRBD1. The CDR3 is 14 amino acids. V was clipped by 7 bases and J by 2 bases; unmatched bases: 8. Germline loops: CDR1 LNHDA, CDR2 SQIVND (reference sequence). The CDR3 sequence: CASKSGRGTYEQYF. The CDR3 coding sequence is TGTGCCAGTAAGTCGGGCAGGGGGACCTACGAGCAGTACTTC.

This clone came up once. V usage is TRBV5-1 and J usage is TRBJ1-1; possibly TRBD1 for D (6 bases). Between the trimmed V and J ends, which lost 5 bases and 5 bases, there was a span of 10 bases. Germline V gene sequence: CDR1 SGHRS, CDR2 YFSETQ. The CDR3 contains 12 residues. For the CDR3, the DNA is TGCGCCAGCAGTCAAGGGGGTACTGAAGCTTTCTTT. It yields the protein CASSQGGTEAFF. The full variable domain, its missing parts supplied by reference TRBV5-1 and TRBJ1-1, is KAGVTQTPRYLIKTRGQQVTLSCSPISGHRSVSWYQQTPGQGLQFLFEYFSETQRNKGNFPGRFSGRQFSNSRSEMNVSTLELGDSALYLCASSQGGTEAFFGQGTRLTVV.

The chain employs TRBV6-5 and TRBJ1-2; a weak D match, TRBD1 (5 bases). V lost 0 bases to trimming and J lost 3 bases, with 14 bases between them. The length of the CDR3 is 16 residues. Per germline, CDR1 MNHEY and CDR2 SVGAGI. CDR3 region: CASSYSKLQGDYGYTF. DNA for the CDR3: TGTGCCAGCAGTTACTCGAAGCTTCAGGGCGACTATGGCTACACCTTC.

This chain connects TRBV14 to TRBJ2-3, with D possibly matching TRBD1 (6 bases). The CDR3 is 14 amino acids. V was cut by 5 bases and J by 10 bases, with 19 bases left in between. Germline CDR1 SGHDN, CDR2 FVKESK. The DNA for the CDR3 is TGTGCCAGCAGCATCACAGGGATTTCTAGGCCGCAGTATTTT. This encodes CASSITGISRPQYF.